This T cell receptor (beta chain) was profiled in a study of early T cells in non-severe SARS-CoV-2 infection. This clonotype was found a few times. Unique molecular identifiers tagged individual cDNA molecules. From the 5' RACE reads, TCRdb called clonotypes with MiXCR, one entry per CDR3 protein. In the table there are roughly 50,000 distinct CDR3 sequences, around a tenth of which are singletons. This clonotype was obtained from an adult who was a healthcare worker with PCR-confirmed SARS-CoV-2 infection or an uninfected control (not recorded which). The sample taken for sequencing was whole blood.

In nucleotides, the CDR3 is TGCAGTGCTTTGGGGACTAGCGCCTTCTCCTACGAGCAGTACTTC. It specifies CSALGTSAFSYEQYF. The V and J genes are TRBV20-1 and TRBJ2-7; TRBD2 aligns across 10 bases. With 5 bases clipped from V and 0 bases from J, the junction kept 7 bases outside the gene matches. The CDR3 has 15 residues. Germline-derived CDR1 and CDR2 are DFQATT and SNEGSKA (reference sequence).